A selection of T cell receptor beta chains follows, all from one sample in a study of blood T cell repertoires in COVID-19. Profiling relied on immunoSEQ multiplex PCR, and the TCRdb table lists in-frame clones only, not all of them. The top ten hold about 2.1% of the sample, which has approximately 200,000 clones, 65% to 85% seen once. The sequencing sample was made of peripheral blood. The receptors were gathered from a woman aged 55-70 years with acute or convalescent COVID-19. The CDR3 runs from the conserved cysteine through the conserved F or W. Fields, in order: clone size, V gene, D gene, J gene, CDR3 protein, CDR3 DNA. D genes are given only for firm matches. Clone size, where shown, is once, few, many, or a class for clones that have expanded.

abundance: .; v_gene: TRBV27; d_gene: TRBD1; j_gene: TRBJ1-1; CDR3aa: CASSLDRGRTEAFF; CDR3nt: TGTGCCAGCAGTCTAGACAGGGGGCGGACTGAAGCTTTCTTT
abundance: .; v_gene: TRBV28; d_gene: .; j_gene: TRBJ2-5; CDR3aa: CASSPENQETQYF; CDR3nt: TGTGCCAGCAGTCCTGAGAACCAAGAGACCCAGTACTTC
abundance: .; v_gene: TRBV12-3/TRBV12-4; d_gene: .; j_gene: TRBJ1-3; CDR3aa: CASSRAGNTIYF; CDR3nt: TGTGCCAGCAGTCGGGCTGGAAACACCATATATTTT
abundance: .; v_gene: TRBV6-6; d_gene: .; j_gene: TRBJ1-2; CDR3aa: CASGSEQGGYTF; CDR3nt: TGTGCCAGCGGCTCTGAGCAGGGTGGCTACACCTTC
abundance: .; v_gene: TRBV30; d_gene: TRBD2; j_gene: TRBJ2-1; CDR3aa: CAWRLAGGDEQFF; CDR3nt: TGTGCCTGGAGACTAGCGGGGGGGGACGAGCAGTTCTTC
abundance: .; v_gene: TRBV6-1; d_gene: .; j_gene: TRBJ1-1; CDR3aa: CASSELALDMNTEAFF; CDR3nt: TGTGCCAGCAGTGAACTAGCGTTAGACATGAACACTGAAGCTTTCTTT
abundance: once; v_gene: TRBV5-4; d_gene: .; j_gene: TRBJ1-2; CDR3aa: CASSGVGKSYGYTF; CDR3nt: TGTGCCAGCAGCGGAGTCGGTAAATCCTATGGCTACACCTTC
abundance: .; v_gene: TRBV7-2; d_gene: TRBD2; j_gene: TRBJ2-1; CDR3aa: CASSLGVPGTSDEFF; CDR3nt: TGTGCCAGCAGCTTAGGGGTCCCGGGGACTAGCGACGAGTTCTTC
abundance: .; v_gene: TRBV9; d_gene: .; j_gene: TRBJ2-7; CDR3aa: CASSPRGRGGTYEQYF; CDR3nt: TGTGCCAGCAGCCCCCGGGGGAGGGGGGGAACCTACGAGCAGTACTTC
abundance: .; v_gene: TRBV5-4; d_gene: TRBD1; j_gene: TRBJ1-2; CDR3aa: CASSFTGDGYTF; CDR3nt: TGTGCCAGCAGCTTTACAGGGGACGGCTACACCTTC
abundance: .; v_gene: TRBV6-5; d_gene: .; j_gene: TRBJ2-7; CDR3aa: CAAVGVSYEQYF; CDR3nt: TGTGCCGCGGTAGGGGTTTCCTACGAGCAGTACTTC
abundance: .; v_gene: TRBV6-5; d_gene: .; j_gene: TRBJ1-6; CDR3aa: CASRTASYNSPLHF; CDR3nt: TGTGCCAGCAGGACAGCCTCCTATAATTCACCCCTCCACTTT
abundance: few; v_gene: TRBV18; d_gene: TRBD2; j_gene: TRBJ2-2; CDR3aa: CASSQLAGGDTGELFF; CDR3nt: TGTGCCAGCTCACAACTAGCGGGGGGCGACACCGGGGAGCTGTTTTTT
abundance: .; v_gene: TRBV14; d_gene: .; j_gene: TRBJ1-6; CDR3aa: CASSSYNSPLHF; CDR3nt: TGTGCCAGTAGCTCCTATAATTCACCCCTCCACTTT
abundance: .; v_gene: TRBV7-9; d_gene: .; j_gene: TRBJ2-3; CDR3aa: CASSLEGINTDTQYF; CDR3nt: TGTGCCAGCAGCTTAGAGGGGATTAACACAGATACGCAGTATTTT
abundance: .; v_gene: TRBV6-5; d_gene: .; j_gene: TRBJ2-7; CDR3aa: CASSPQSGTTYEQYF; CDR3nt: TGTGCCAGCAGCCCCCAGAGTGGCACTACCTACGAGCAGTACTTC
abundance: .; v_gene: TRBV28; d_gene: TRBD2; j_gene: TRBJ2-5; CDR3aa: CASSPGGPQETQYF; CDR3nt: TGTGCCAGCAGTCCGGGGGGGCCCCAAGAGACCCAGTACTTC
abundance: few; v_gene: TRBV4-2; d_gene: .; j_gene: TRBJ2-3; CDR3aa: CASRRTGKDTQYF; CDR3nt: TGTGCCAGCAGACGGACGGGGAAGGATACGCAGTATTTT
abundance: .; v_gene: TRBV20-1; d_gene: TRBD2; j_gene: TRBJ2-1; CDR3aa: CSASSPQRGGEQFF; CDR3nt: TGCAGTGCTAGTTCCCCCCAGCGGGGGGGTGAGCAGTTCTTC
abundance: .; v_gene: TRBV19; d_gene: TRBD2; j_gene: TRBJ2-3; CDR3aa: CASSKVTRGGRTDTQYF; CDR3nt: TGTGCCAGTAGTAAAGTGACGCGGGGGGGCCGCACAGATACGCAGTATTTT
abundance: .; v_gene: TRBV3-1/TRBV3-2; d_gene: .; j_gene: TRBJ1-1; CDR3aa: CASSQDPRGRSPEAFF; CDR3nt: TGTGCCAGCAGCCAAGATCCCAGGGGAAGGAGCCCTGAAGCTTTCTTT
abundance: .; v_gene: TRBV27; d_gene: .; j_gene: TRBJ2-7; CDR3aa: CASSLIGGSYEQYF; CDR3nt: TGTGCCAGCAGTTTAATTGGCGGGTCCTACGAGCAGTACTTC
abundance: .; v_gene: TRBV6-5; d_gene: .; j_gene: TRBJ1-5; CDR3aa: CASIGGGGNQPQHF; CDR3nt: TGTGCCAGCATCGGGGGTGGGGGCAATCAGCCCCAGCATTTT
abundance: few; v_gene: TRBV7-8; d_gene: .; j_gene: TRBJ2-4; CDR3aa: CASSPTGQAQNIQYF; CDR3nt: TGTGCCAGCAGCCCAACTGGGCAGGCCCAAAACATTCAGTACTTC
abundance: .; v_gene: TRBV11-3; d_gene: .; j_gene: TRBJ2-5; CDR3aa: CASSLGGRGEETQYF; CDR3nt: TGTGCCAGCAGCTTAGGCGGCAGGGGGGAGGAGACCCAGTACTTC
abundance: .; v_gene: TRBV3-1/TRBV3-2; d_gene: TRBD1; j_gene: TRBJ1-2; CDR3aa: CASSRRDSQNGYTF; CDR3nt: TGTGCCAGCAGTCGCCGGGACAGCCAAAATGGCTACACCTTC
abundance: .; v_gene: TRBV15; d_gene: .; j_gene: TRBJ2-2; CDR3aa: CATSRGLAGTGELFF; CDR3nt: TGTGCCACCAGCAGAGGTCTAGCCGGCACCGGGGAGCTGTTTTTT
abundance: .; v_gene: TRBV2; d_gene: .; j_gene: TRBJ1-5; CDR3aa: CASRGIGGNQPQHF; CDR3nt: TGTGCCAGCAGGGGGATTGGAGGGAATCAGCCCCAGCATTTT
abundance: .; v_gene: TRBV29-1; d_gene: .; j_gene: TRBJ2-1; CDR3aa: CSVDRYRAGDEQFF; CDR3nt: TGCAGCGTTGACAGGTACAGGGCTGGCGATGAGCAGTTCTTC
abundance: once; v_gene: TRBV3-1/TRBV3-2; d_gene: TRBD2; j_gene: TRBJ2-3; CDR3aa: CASSLLSGGARDTQYF; CDR3nt: TGTGCCAGCAGCCTCCTTAGCGGGGGGGCAAGAGATACGCAGTATTTT
abundance: few; v_gene: TRBV12-3/TRBV12-4; d_gene: .; j_gene: TRBJ1-2; CDR3aa: CASRLGAAGGYTF; CDR3nt: TGTGCCAGCAGGCTAGGGGCCGCAGGTGGCTACACCTTC
abundance: .; v_gene: TRBV19; d_gene: .; j_gene: TRBJ1-2; CDR3aa: CASSNRGDGKSPNYGYTF; CDR3nt: TGTGCCAGTAGTAACCGCGGGGACGGAAAATCTCCTAACTATGGCTACACCTTC
abundance: .; v_gene: TRBV10-2; d_gene: .; j_gene: TRBJ1-2; CDR3aa: CASSESVRGPNYGYTF; CDR3nt: TGCGCCAGCAGTGAGTCGGTCAGGGGACCAAACTATGGCTACACCTTC
abundance: .; v_gene: TRBV5-4; d_gene: .; j_gene: TRBJ2-7; CDR3aa: CASSLGQTSYEQYF; CDR3nt: TGTGCCAGCAGCTTAGGACAGACCTCCTACGAGCAGTACTTC
abundance: .; v_gene: TRBV6-1; d_gene: .; j_gene: TRBJ1-4; CDR3aa: CASSDVKKLFF; CDR3nt: TGTGCCAGCAGTGATGTTAAAAAACTGTTTTTT
abundance: .; v_gene: TRBV4-2; d_gene: .; j_gene: TRBJ2-3; CDR3aa: CASSQDTGRPTDTQYF; CDR3nt: TGTGCCAGCAGCCAAGATACGGGGAGACCCACAGATACGCAGTATTTT
abundance: .; v_gene: TRBV11-2; d_gene: TRBD1; j_gene: TRBJ2-7; CDR3aa: CASSPDRAFEQYF; CDR3nt: TGTGCCAGCAGCCCAGACAGGGCATTCGAGCAGTACTTC
abundance: .; v_gene: TRBV27; d_gene: TRBD1; j_gene: TRBJ1-6; CDR3aa: CASSTRSGTGRDSPLHF; CDR3nt: TGTGCCAGTTCGACAAGGTCCGGGACAGGGCGAGATTCACCCCTCCACTTT
abundance: few; v_gene: TRBV4-2; d_gene: TRBD2; j_gene: TRBJ2-7; CDR3aa: CASSQELLSASGGYEQYF; CDR3nt: TGTGCCAGCAGCCAAGAACTCCTTTCGGCTAGCGGCGGCTACGAGCAGTACTTC
abundance: .; v_gene: TRBV2; d_gene: TRBD2; j_gene: TRBJ2-1; CDR3aa: CASSGERLAGRNEQFF; CDR3nt: TGTGCCAGCAGTGGGGAAAGACTAGCGGGGAGGAATGAGCAGTTCTTC
abundance: .; v_gene: TRBV27; d_gene: .; j_gene: TRBJ2-1; CDR3aa: CASSLGLLDEQFF; CDR3nt: TGTGCCAGCAGTTTAGGTCTATTGGATGAGCAGTTCTTC
abundance: .; v_gene: TRBV4-1; d_gene: .; j_gene: TRBJ2-7; CDR3aa: CASSQPQGGPRYF; CDR3nt: TGCGCCAGCAGCCAACCGCAGGGGGGACCCCGGTACTTC
abundance: .; v_gene: TRBV7-8; d_gene: TRBD1; j_gene: TRBJ1-1; CDR3aa: CASSLGSGGNTEAFF; CDR3nt: TGTGCCAGCAGCTTAGGGTCAGGGGGGAACACTGAAGCTTTCTTT
abundance: .; v_gene: TRBV7-3; d_gene: TRBD1; j_gene: TRBJ1-1; CDR3aa: CASSADRGPNTEAFF; CDR3nt: TGTGCCAGCAGCGCCGACAGGGGGCCTAACACTGAAGCTTTCTTT
abundance: .; v_gene: TRBV5-1; d_gene: TRBD1; j_gene: TRBJ1-2; CDR3aa: CASSLGQGHYGYTF; CDR3nt: TGCGCCAGCAGCTTAGGACAGGGGCACTATGGCTACACCTTC
abundance: .; v_gene: TRBV2; d_gene: .; j_gene: TRBJ1-2; CDR3aa: CATRTLNYGYTF; CDR3nt: TGTGCCACCCGGACACTTAACTATGGCTACACCTTC
abundance: .; v_gene: TRBV10-3; d_gene: TRBD2; j_gene: TRBJ2-2; CDR3aa: CAISSSGANTGELFF; CDR3nt: TGTGCCATCAGTTCTAGCGGGGCGAACACCGGGGAGCTGTTTTTT
abundance: once; v_gene: TRBV6-5; d_gene: .; j_gene: TRBJ1-1; CDR3aa: CASSPRRLGTEAFF; CDR3nt: TGTGCCAGCAGTCCCCGCAGGTTGGGCACTGAAGCTTTCTTT
abundance: .; v_gene: TRBV21-1; d_gene: .; j_gene: TRBJ2-6; CDR3aa: CASSKKGEGKAFSGANVLTF; CDR3nt: TGTGCCAGCAGCAAAAAGGGGGAAGGAAAGGCTTTTTCTGGGGCCAACGTCCTGACTTTC
abundance: .; v_gene: TRBV28; d_gene: .; j_gene: TRBJ1-2; CDR3aa: CASSLYPAGAYGYTF; CDR3nt: TGTGCCAGCAGTTTGTACCCCGCAGGGGCCTATGGCTACACCTTC
abundance: .; v_gene: TRBV7-2; d_gene: .; j_gene: TRBJ2-5; CDR3aa: CASSLAMTQYF; CDR3nt: TGTGCCAGCAGCTTAGCCATGACCCAGTACTTC
abundance: .; v_gene: TRBV6-1; d_gene: .; j_gene: TRBJ1-6; CDR3aa: CASSELVAESQNSPLHF; CDR3nt: TGTGCCAGCAGTGAATTGGTTGCTGAATCCCAGAATTCACCCCTCCACTTT
abundance: once; v_gene: TRBV30; d_gene: TRBD1; j_gene: TRBJ1-1; CDR3aa: CAWSVRVRGDAFF; CDR3nt: TGTGCCTGGAGTGTAAGGGTCAGGGGGGATGCTTTCTTT
abundance: .; v_gene: TRBV5-4; d_gene: TRBD1; j_gene: TRBJ1-2; CDR3aa: CASSAFSQGAEGYTF; CDR3nt: TGTGCCAGCAGCGCATTTTCCCAGGGGGCGGAGGGCTACACCTTC
abundance: .; v_gene: TRBV4-1; d_gene: TRBD1; j_gene: TRBJ2-4; CDR3aa: CASSQGTGLAKNIQYF; CDR3nt: TGCGCCAGCAGCCAAGGGACAGGACTAGCCAAAAACATTCAGTACTTC
abundance: .; v_gene: TRBV3-1/TRBV3-2; d_gene: .; j_gene: TRBJ1-6; CDR3aa: CASSHGLGYNSPLHF; CDR3nt: TGTGCCAGCAGCCACGGGTTAGGATATAATTCACCCCTCCACTTT
abundance: few; v_gene: TRBV18; d_gene: TRBD1; j_gene: TRBJ1-1; CDR3aa: CASSPEQGLEAFF; CDR3nt: TGTGCCAGCTCACCCGAACAGGGGCTTGAAGCTTTCTTT